This T cell receptor beta chain stems from a study of cytomegalovirus exposure and HLA in healthy donors. Study outcomes and limitations: In a later analysis, TCR beta V- and J-gene trimming showed a link to a missense DCLRE1C variant. It was likely that a cluster of highly shared sequence variants was a sequencing artifact.

Germline loops: CDR1 LGHNA, CDR2 YSLEER. This CDR3 is built from 15 residues. The germline V and J ends were trimmed by 0 bases and 6 bases, with 9 bases remaining between them. This clone was recorded a few times. The antigen is not known. The primer mix had 60 Vbeta and 13 Jbeta primers. Here immunoSEQ multiplex PCR was the method, and the copy in TCRdb shows in-frame clones only, minus some. Here the sample spans under 200,000 clones, approximately 86% being singletons. The chain recombines TRBV4-3 with TRBJ1-6, with D unclear. Sequencing was done on a sample of PBMCs. The sequence was collected from a male donor in good health and CMV-seronegative. The CDR3 sequence: CASSQDWAANSPLHF. The CDR3, as DNA: TGCGCCAGCAGCCAAGATTGGGCAGCTAATTCACCCCTCCACTTT.